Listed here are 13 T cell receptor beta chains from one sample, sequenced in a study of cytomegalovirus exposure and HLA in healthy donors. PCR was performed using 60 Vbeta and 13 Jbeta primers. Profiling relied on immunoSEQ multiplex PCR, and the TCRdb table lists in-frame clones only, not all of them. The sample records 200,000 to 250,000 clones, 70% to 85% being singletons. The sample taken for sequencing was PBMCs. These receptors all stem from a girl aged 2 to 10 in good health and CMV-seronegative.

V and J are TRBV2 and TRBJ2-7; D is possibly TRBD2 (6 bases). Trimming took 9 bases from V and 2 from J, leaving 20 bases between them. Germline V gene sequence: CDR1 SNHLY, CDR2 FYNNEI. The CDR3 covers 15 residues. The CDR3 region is CASYPGLDATYEQYF. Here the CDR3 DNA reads TGTGCCAGTTACCCGGGACTCGATGCCACCTACGAGCAGTACTTC.

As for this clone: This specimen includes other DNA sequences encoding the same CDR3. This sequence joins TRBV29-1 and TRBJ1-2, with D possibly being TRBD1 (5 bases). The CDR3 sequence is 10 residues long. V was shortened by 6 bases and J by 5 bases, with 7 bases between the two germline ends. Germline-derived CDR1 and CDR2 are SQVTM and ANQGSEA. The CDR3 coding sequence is TGCAGCGTCGACAGTTATGGCTACACCTTC. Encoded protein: CSVDSYGYTF.

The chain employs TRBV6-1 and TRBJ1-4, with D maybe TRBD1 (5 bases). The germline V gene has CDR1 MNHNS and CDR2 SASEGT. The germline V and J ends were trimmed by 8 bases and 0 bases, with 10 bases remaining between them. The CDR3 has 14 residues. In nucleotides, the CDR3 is TGTGCCAGCCTCCCGGGGGCAACTAATGAAAAACTGTTTTTT. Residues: CASLPGATNEKLFF.

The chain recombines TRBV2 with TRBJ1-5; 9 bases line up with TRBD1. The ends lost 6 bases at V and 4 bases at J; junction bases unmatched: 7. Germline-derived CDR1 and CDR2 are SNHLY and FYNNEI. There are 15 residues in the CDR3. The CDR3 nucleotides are TGTGCCAGCAGAAACCCGGGACAGGGTAATCAGCCCCAGCATTTT. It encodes CASRNPGQGNQPQHF.

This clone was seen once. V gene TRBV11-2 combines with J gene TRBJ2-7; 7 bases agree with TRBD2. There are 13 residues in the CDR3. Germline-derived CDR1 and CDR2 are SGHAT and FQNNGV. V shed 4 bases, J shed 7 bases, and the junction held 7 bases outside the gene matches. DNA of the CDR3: TGTGCCAGCAGCTCGCTGACTAGCTGGGAGCAGTACTTC. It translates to CASSSLTSWEQYF.

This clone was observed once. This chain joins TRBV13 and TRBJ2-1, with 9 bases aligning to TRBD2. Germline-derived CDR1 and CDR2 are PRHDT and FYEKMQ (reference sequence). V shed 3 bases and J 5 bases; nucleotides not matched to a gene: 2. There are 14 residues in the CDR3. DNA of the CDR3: TGTGCCAGCAGCTTGACTAGCGGAAACAATGAGCAGTTCTTC. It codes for CASSLTSGNNEQFF.

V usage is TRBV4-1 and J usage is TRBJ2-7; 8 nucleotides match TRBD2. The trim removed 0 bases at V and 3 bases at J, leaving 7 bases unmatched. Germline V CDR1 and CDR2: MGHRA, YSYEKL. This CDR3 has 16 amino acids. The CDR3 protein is CASSQDRLAGGYEQYF. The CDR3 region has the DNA TGCGCCAGCAGCCAAGATAGGCTAGCGGGCGGCTACGAGCAGTACTTC.

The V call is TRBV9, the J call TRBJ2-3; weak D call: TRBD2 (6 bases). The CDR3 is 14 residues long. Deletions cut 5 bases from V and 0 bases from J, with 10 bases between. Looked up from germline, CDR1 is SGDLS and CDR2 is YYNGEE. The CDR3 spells CASRRDPSTDTQYF. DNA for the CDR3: TGTGCCAGCAGGCGGGACCCAAGCACAGATACGCAGTATTTT.

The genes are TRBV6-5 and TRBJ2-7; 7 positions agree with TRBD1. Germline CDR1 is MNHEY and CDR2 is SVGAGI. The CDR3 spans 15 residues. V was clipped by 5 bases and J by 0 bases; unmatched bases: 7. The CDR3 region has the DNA TGTGCCAGCAGTCCCAGGGGGACGGGCTCCTACGAGCAGTACTTC. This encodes CASSPRGTGSYEQYF.

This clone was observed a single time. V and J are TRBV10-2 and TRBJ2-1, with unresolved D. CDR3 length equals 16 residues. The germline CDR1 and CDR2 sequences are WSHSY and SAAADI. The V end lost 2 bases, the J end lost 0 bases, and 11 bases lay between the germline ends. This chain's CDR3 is CASSEVWASSYNEQFF. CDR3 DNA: TGCGCCAGCAGTGAGGTTTGGGCCAGCTCCTACAATGAGCAGTTCTTC.

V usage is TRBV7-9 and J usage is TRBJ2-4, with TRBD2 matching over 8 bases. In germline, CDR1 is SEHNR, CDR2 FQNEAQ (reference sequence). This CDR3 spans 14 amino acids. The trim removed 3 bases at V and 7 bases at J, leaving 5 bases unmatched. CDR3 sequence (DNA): TGTGCCAGCAGCTTTAGCGGGACTGGGAACATTCAGTACTTC. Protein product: CASSFSGTGNIQYF.

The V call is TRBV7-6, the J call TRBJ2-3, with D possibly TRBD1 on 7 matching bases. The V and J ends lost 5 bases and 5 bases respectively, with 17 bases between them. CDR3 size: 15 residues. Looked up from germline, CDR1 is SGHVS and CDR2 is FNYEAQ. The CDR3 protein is CASSPAAGGKDTQYF. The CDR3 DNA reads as TGTGCCAGCAGCCCGGCGGCAGGGGGGAAAGATACGCAGTATTTT.

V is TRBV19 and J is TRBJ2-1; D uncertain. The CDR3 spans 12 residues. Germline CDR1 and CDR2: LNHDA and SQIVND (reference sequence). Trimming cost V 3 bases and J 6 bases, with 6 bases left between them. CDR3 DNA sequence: TGTGCCAGTAGTATGAGGCTCAATGAGCAGTTCTTC. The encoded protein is CASSMRLNEQFF.